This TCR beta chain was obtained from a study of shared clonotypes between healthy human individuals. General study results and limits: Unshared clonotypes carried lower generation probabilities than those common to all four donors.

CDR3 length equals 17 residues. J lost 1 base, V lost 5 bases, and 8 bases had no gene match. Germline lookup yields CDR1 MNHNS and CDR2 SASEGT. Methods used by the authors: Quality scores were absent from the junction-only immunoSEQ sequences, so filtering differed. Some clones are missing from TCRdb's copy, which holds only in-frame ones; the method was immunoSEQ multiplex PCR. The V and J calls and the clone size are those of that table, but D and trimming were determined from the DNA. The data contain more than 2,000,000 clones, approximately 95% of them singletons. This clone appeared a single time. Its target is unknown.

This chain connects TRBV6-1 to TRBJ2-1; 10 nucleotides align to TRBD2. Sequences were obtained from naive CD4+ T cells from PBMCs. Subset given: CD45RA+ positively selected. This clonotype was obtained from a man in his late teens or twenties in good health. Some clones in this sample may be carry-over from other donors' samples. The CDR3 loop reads CASSQVLAGLSYNEQFF. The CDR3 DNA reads TGTGCCAGCAGTCAAGTACTAGCGGGGCTTTCCTACAATGAGCAGTTCTTC.